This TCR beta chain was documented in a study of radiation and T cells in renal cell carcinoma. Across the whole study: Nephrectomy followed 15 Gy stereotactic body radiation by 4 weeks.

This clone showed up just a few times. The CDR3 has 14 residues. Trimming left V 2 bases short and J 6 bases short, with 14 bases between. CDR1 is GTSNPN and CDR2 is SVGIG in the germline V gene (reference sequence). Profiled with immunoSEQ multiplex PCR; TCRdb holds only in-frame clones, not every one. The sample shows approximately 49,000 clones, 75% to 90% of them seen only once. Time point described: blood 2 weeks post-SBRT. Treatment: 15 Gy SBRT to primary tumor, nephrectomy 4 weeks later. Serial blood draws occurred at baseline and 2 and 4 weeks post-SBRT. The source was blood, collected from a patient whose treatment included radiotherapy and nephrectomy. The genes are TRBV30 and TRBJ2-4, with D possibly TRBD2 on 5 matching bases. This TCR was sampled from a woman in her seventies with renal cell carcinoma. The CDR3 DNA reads TGTGCCTGGAGTTCCCGTCTAGCAGGAAACATTCAGTACTTC. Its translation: CAWSSRLAGNIQYF.